This T cell receptor (beta chain) originates from a study of T cell responses to AZD1222 COVID-19 vaccine. Study-wide results and limits: Donors skewed white British and female; clonal diversity was possibly underestimated. Once two AZD1222 doses were given, Spike-specific TCR breadth and depth went up.

Trimming removed 3 bases from V and 4 bases from J, with 7 bases in between. Germline lookup yields CDR1 SGHAT and CDR2 FQNNGV. This CDR3 contains 13 residues. This clone is termed medium-sized. The antigen remains unidentified. Generated by immunoSEQ multiplex PCR, the TCRdb table keeps only in-frame clones and is missing some. The sample records about 48,000 clones, 70% to 90% being singletons. The receptor's source is an adult who received the AZD1222 COVID-19 vaccine. This chain uses TRBV11-2 with TRBJ2-1; D is possibly TRBD2 (5 bases). The source material was peripheral blood, sampled 28 days after the second AZD1222 dose. The CDR3 DNA reads as TGTGCCAGCAGCTTTCGGGATTACAATGAGCAGTTCTTC. This encodes CASSFRDYNEQFF.